A single sample is the source of the 21 T cell receptor beta chains below, sequenced in a study of HIV-infected patients and healthy controls. Follow-up blood was drawn about 14 weeks, roughly three months, after antiretroviral therapy began. No cell fractionation was done, so the repertoire covers all unsorted peripheral blood T cells. cDNA was made from approximately 0.55 ug RNA using alpha and beta constant primers. Alpha and beta chain libraries were made separately by chain-specific third strand synthesis with multiplexing indices. A single record per CDR3 protein comes from TCRdb applying MiXCR to the 5' RACE reads. The data show about 18,000 distinct CDR3 sequences, roughly 7.9% seen once. Sequenced material: blood, taken during antiretroviral therapy. Receptors were obtained from an adult with HIV infection.

This clonotype was seen ten or more times. The chain combines TRBV10-3 with TRBJ1-1; D is unclear. The V end was cut by 8 bases, the J end by 3 bases, with 16 bases between. This CDR3 has 14 residues. Per germline, CDR1 ENHRY and CDR2 SYGVKD. The CDR3 region has the DNA TGTGCCATCTGTGCCTCCCCTGGGTACACTGAAGCTTTCTTT. Translating gives CAICASPGYTEAFF.

This clonotype was seen repeatedly, ten times or more. This chain connects TRBV2 to TRBJ1-5; 8 bases are shared with TRBD1. Germline trimming cut 0 bases from V and 6 bases from J; bases unmatched to any gene: 4. CDR3 length equals 15 residues. Germline CDR1 and CDR2: SNHLY and FYNNEI. CDR3 DNA: TGTGCCAGCAGTGAAGCCCGGCAGGGGGCTCAGCCCCAGCATTTT. Its translation: CASSEARQGAQPQHF. Using reference TRBV2 and TRBJ1-5 for the parts outside the CDR3, the full variable domain is EPEVTQTPSHQVTQMGQEVILRCVPISNHLYFYWYRQILGQKVEFLVSFYNNEISEKSEIFDDQFSVERPDGSNFTLKIRSTKLEDSAMYFCASSEARQGAQPQHFGDGTRLSIL.

Points on this clonotype: A read error is possible here, since a much larger clone lies one base away. V and J are TRBV19 and TRBJ1-1; 10 bases are shared with TRBD1. From germline, CDR1 is LNHDA and CDR2 SQIVND (reference sequence). CDR3 length equals 14 residues. CDR3 nucleotides: TGTGCCAGTACCTTAGGACAGGGGGGGACTGTAGCTTTCTTT. Its translation is CASTLGQGGTVAFF.

There are many counts of this clonotype. CDR3 amino acids: CASSQVGTGSSYEQYF. CDR3 DNA: TGTGCCAGCAGCCAAGTAGGGACAGGGAGCTCCTACGAGCAGTACTTC. The chain has TRBV4-2 and TRBJ2-7; 9 nucleotides align to TRBD1. The CDR3 extends over 16 amino acids. CDR1 is LGHNA and CDR2 is YNFKEQ in the germline V gene. J lost 0 bases, V lost 1 base, and 4 bases had no gene match.

In this sample, this clonotype is large. The rearrangement uses TRBV10-3 and TRBJ2-7; tentatively, D is TRBD1 (5 bases). Germline V gene sequence: CDR1 ENHRY, CDR2 SYGVKD. This CDR3 spans 13 amino acids. Between the trimmed V and J ends, which lost 4 bases and 2 bases, there was a span of 9 bases. CDR3 protein: CAISANRTYEQYF. The CDR3, as DNA: TGTGCCATCAGTGCCAACAGGACCTACGAGCAGTACTTC.

In this sample, this clonotype turned up many times. The rearrangement joins TRBV7-2 to TRBJ1-4; no reliable D call. Germline-derived CDR1 and CDR2 are SGHTA and FQGNSA. Trimming pared 1 base from V and 4 bases from J, leaving 10 bases between. This CDR3 contains 15 residues. The CDR3, as DNA: TGTGCCAGCAGCTTAGTTGCCTCTTATAATGAAAAACTGTTTTTT. Its translation: CASSLVASYNEKLFF.

This clonotype was counted ten times or more. This chain links TRBV3-1 with TRBJ2-5; tentative D call: TRBD2 (5 bases). Germline assignment: CDR1 LGHDT and CDR2 YNNKEL (reference sequence). The ends were cut back, 0 bases at V and 4 bases at J, with 12 bases in the middle. The CDR3 contains 15 residues. This CDR3 is CASSQESGGGETQYF. CDR3 nucleotides: TGTGCCAGCAGCCAAGAGTCCGGAGGAGGAGAGACCCAGTACTTC.

There are many counts of this clonotype. The gene calls are TRBV7-9 and TRBJ2-5, with no clear D. The CDR3 totals 11 residues. Germline assignment: CDR1 SEHNR and CDR2 FQNEAQ (reference sequence). The germline V and J ends were trimmed by 5 bases and 1 base, with 2 bases remaining between them. The DNA for the CDR3 is TGTGCCAGCAGCCGCCAAGAGACCCAGTACTTC. It yields the protein CASSRQETQYF.

This clonotype was detected ten times or more. This chain links TRBV4-2 with TRBJ1-5, with unresolved D. The germline gives CDR1 LGHNA, CDR2 YNFKEQ. The CDR3 has 13 amino acids. The V gene lost 0 bases and the J gene lost 7 bases, with 7 bases spanning the gap. The CDR3 DNA follows: TGTGCCAGCAGCCAAGAAGGCGGACAGCCCCAGCATTTT. The encoded protein is CASSQEGGQPQHF.

This clonotype showed up just a few times. The chain links TRBV20-1 to TRBJ1-1; D is possibly TRBD1 (5 bases). Germline CDR1 reads DFQATT; CDR2 reads SNEGSKA (reference sequence). Trimming shortened V by 4 bases and J by 0 bases, and 12 bases separated the two germline ends. The CDR3 spans 14 residues. The CDR3 sequence: CSATSGEMNTEAFF. The DNA of the CDR3 is TGCAGTGCTACATCGGGGGAAATGAACACTGAAGCTTTCTTT.

This clonotype was recorded many times. This chain connects TRBV7-9 to TRBJ2-6, with TRBD1 as a possible D gene (6 bases). V was shortened by 3 bases and J by 0 bases, with 6 bases between the two germline ends. Per the germline V gene, CDR1 is SEHNR and CDR2 is FQNEAQ (reference sequence). The CDR3 has 15 amino acids. The CDR3 DNA sequence: TGTGCCAGCAGCTTGGACAGCTCTGGGGCCAACGTCCTGACTTTC. This sequence encodes CASSLDSSGANVLTF. Using reference TRBV7-9 and TRBJ2-6 for the parts outside the CDR3, the full variable domain is DTGVSQNPRHKITKRGQNVTFRCDPISEHNRLYWYRQTLGQGPEFLTYFQNEAQLEKSRLLSDRFSAERPKGSFSTLEIQRTEQGDSAMYLCASSLDSSGANVLTFGAGSRLTVL.

This clonotype was found many times. V gene TRBV7-9 combines with J gene TRBJ1-2, with 7 bases fitting TRBD1. The CDR3 runs to 15 residues. The junction had 8 bases not matched to a gene; V was cut back by 5 bases and J by 2 bases. Germline CDR1 SEHNR, CDR2 FQNEAQ (reference sequence). The CDR3 DNA reads as TGTGCCAGCAGCCCCCGACAGGGCCCCAACTATGGCTACACCTTC. Residues: CASSPRQGPNYGYTF.

This clonotype was picked up a small number of times. The V call is TRBV20-1, the J call TRBJ2-2; D unresolved. Trimming cost V 1 base and J 5 bases, with 5 bases left between them. Germline V CDR1 and CDR2: DFQATT, SNEGSKA (reference sequence). The CDR3 is 12 residues long. The CDR3 reads CSARGWTGELFF. The CDR3 DNA is TGCAGTGCTAGAGGCTGGACCGGGGAGCTGTTTTTT.

This clonotype was found many times. J is TRBJ2-3 and V is TRBV20-1; D might be TRBD2 (5 bases). The CDR3 is 15 residues long. Between the trimmed V and J ends, which lost 3 bases and 2 bases, there was a span of 15 bases. The V gene's germline CDR1 is DFQATT and CDR2 SNEGSKA (reference sequence). The CDR3 DNA reads TGCAGTGCTAGCGGTTGGCGGGTAAACACAGATACGCAGTATTTT. Its protein product is CSASGWRVNTDTQYF.

This clonotype showed up just a few times. The J gene is TRBJ1-1, the V gene TRBV7-2; D is ambiguous. The CDR3 runs to 15 residues. Per germline, CDR1 SGHTA and CDR2 FQGNSA. The V end was cut by 5 bases, the J end by 1 base, with 14 bases between. The CDR3 nucleotides read TGTGCCAGCAGCGCACCAAGGGAGGGGAACACTGAAGCTTTCTTT. The encoded protein is CASSAPREGNTEAFF.

This clonotype was seen repeatedly, ten times or more. The CDR3 protein is CSARDLPFQETQYF. The CDR3 DNA follows: TGCAGTGCTAGAGATCTTCCTTTCCAAGAGACCCAGTACTTC. This rearrangement joins TRBV20-1 to TRBJ2-5, with D unclear. CDR1 is DFQATT and CDR2 is SNEGSKA in the germline V gene (reference sequence). The CDR3 loop spans 14 amino acids. Trimming stripped 0 bases from V and 1 base from J, with 9 bases between.

This clonotype was seen ten or more times. The chain links TRBV10-3 to TRBJ2-1; 7 bases map to TRBD2. The V and J ends lost 7 bases and 7 bases, in that order; junction bases with no gene match: 13. This CDR3 is built from 15 residues. Germline V gene lookup returns CDR1 ENHRY and CDR2 SYGVKD. The CDR3 DNA reads TGTGCCATCACCCAAACGCGGGAGAATGAAAATGAGCAGTTCTTC. It encodes CAITQTRENENEQFF.

In its sample, this clonotype was seen many times. CDR3 sequence reads: CASKRGSNPDTEAFF. The CDR3 DNA is TGTGCCAGCAAAAGGGGATCGAATCCTGACACTGAAGCTTTCTTT. The J gene is TRBJ1-1, the V gene TRBV6-1; D possibly corresponds to TRBD1 (5 bases). V lost 7 bases, J lost 3 bases, and 18 bases lay in between. This CDR3 spans 15 amino acids. The V gene's germline CDR1 is MNHNS and CDR2 SASEGT.

This clonotype was counted many times. The rearrangement joins TRBV10-3 to TRBJ1-2; the D is unclear. The germline V and J ends were trimmed by 3 bases and 1 base, with 6 bases remaining between them. The germline V gene has CDR1 ENHRY and CDR2 SYGVKD. The CDR3 totals 13 residues. CDR3 DNA sequence: TGTGCCATCAGTGACCTGAATAACTATGGCTACACCTTC. Its translation: CAISDLNNYGYTF.

This clonotype was detected ten times or more. CDR3 in amino acids: CASSSPADVSSYEQYF. CDR3 in DNA: TGTGCCAGCAGCTCCCCGGCGGACGTAAGCTCCTACGAGCAGTACTTC. The chain has TRBV11-2 and TRBJ2-7; D unclear. Germline V lookup: CDR1 SGHAT, CDR2 FQNNGV. The V and J ends lost 4 bases and 0 bases respectively, with 16 bases between them. This CDR3 region has 16 residues.

This clonotype was observed many times. The gene calls are TRBV6-2 or TRBV6-3 and TRBJ1-5; a possible D gene is TRBD1 (6 bases). Germline CDR1 is MNHEY and CDR2 is SVGEGT. The CDR3 loop spans 14 amino acids. V was shortened by 8 bases and J by 4 bases, with 15 bases between the two germline ends. CDR3 sequence reads: CASWGQIINQPQHF. The CDR3 bases are TGTGCCAGCTGGGGGCAGATAATTAATCAGCCCCAGCATTTT.